The rows below give T cell receptor beta chains drawn from one sample of a study of breast tumors, draining lymph nodes, adjacent tissues. TCRdb itself ran the multiplex PCR reads through MiXCR, one entry per CDR3 protein. The sample includes about 200,000 distinct CDR3 sequences, around 33% of them seen just once. Sequenced: axillary lymph node tissue. These receptors all come from a female donor with breast cancer. Some clones in this sample may be carry-over from other donors' samples. The CDR3 runs from the conserved cysteine through the conserved F or W. Fields, in order: J gene, V gene, D gene, clone size, CDR3 protein, CDR3 DNA. A D gene is named only where the DNA matches it firmly. The size of a clone is reported for some rows only, either as once, few or many, or as a class for expanded clones.

TRBJ2-7 | TRBV10-2 | NA | many | CASSESNPPYEQYF | TGCGCCAGCAGTGAGTCGAACCCACCCTACGAGCAGTACTTC
TRBJ1-6 | TRBV20-1 | TRBD1 | many | CSARDRAGGYSPLHF | TGCAGTGCTAGAGATAGGGCAGGGGGATATTCACCCCTCCACTTT
TRBJ2-3 | TRBV12-3/TRBV12-4 | TRBD1 | few | CASSFAGQGADTQYF | TGTGCCAGCAGTTTCGCGGGACAGGGGGCAGATACGCAGTATTTT
TRBJ2-7 | TRBV6-2/TRBV6-3 | TRBD2 | many | CAITASGRGHEQYF | TGTGCCATAACCGCTAGCGGGAGAGGTCACGAGCAGTACTTC
TRBJ2-7 | TRBV6-1 | TRBD1 | NA | CASSSGTANSYEQYF | TGTGCCAGCAGTTCCGGGACAGCGAACTCCTACGAGCAGTACTTC
TRBJ2-3 | TRBV6-1 | TRBD2 | many | CASSDGGGWGRTDTQYF | TGTGCCAGCAGTGATGGCGGGGGATGGGGACGCACAGATACGCAGTATTTT
TRBJ2-3 | TRBV9 | NA | NA | CTSSVDGGTDTQYF | TGTACCAGCAGCGTCGACGGAGGGACAGATACGCAGTATTTT
TRBJ1-5 | TRBV6-4 | NA | many | CASSEEEGQPQHF | TGTGCCAGCAGTGAAGAAGAGGGTCAGCCCCAGCATTTT
TRBJ2-3 | TRBV7-2 | TRBD2 | many | CASSPTTSYFMPDTQYF | TGTGCCAGCAGCCCGACGACTAGCTATTTTATGCCAGATACGCAGTATTTT
TRBJ1-4 | TRBV20-1 | NA | many | CSASEGGKLFF | TGCAGTGCTAGTGAGGGGGGAAAACTGTTTTTT
TRBJ1-3 | TRBV28 | NA | few | CASSFQQRPGRNTIYF | TGTGCCAGCAGTTTTCAGCAGAGGCCGGGTAGAAACACCATATATTTT
TRBJ2-3 | TRBV5-1 | TRBD2 | many | CASSLTSGNTDTQYF | TGCGCCAGCAGCCTGACTAGCGGGAATACAGATACGCAGTATTTT
TRBJ2-2 | TRBV3-1 | TRBD1 | few | CASSHLGQRTTGELFF | TGTGCCAGCAGCCATCTGGGACAGAGAACGACCGGGGAGCTGTTTTTT
TRBJ1-2 | TRBV2 | TRBD1 | many | CASSGDRVLSGYTF | TGTGCCAGCAGCGGGGACAGGGTCCTAAGTGGCTACACCTTC
TRBJ2-7 | TRBV10-3 | NA | many | CAISDVIGHEQYF | TGTGCCATCAGTGACGTGATTGGCCACGAGCAGTACTTC
TRBJ2-7 | TRBV29-1 | NA | NA | CSQDRGRAYEQYF | TGCAGCCAAGATAGGGGACGTGCCTACGAGCAGTACTTC
TRBJ2-1 | TRBV9 | NA | many | CASSVDLDPSDEQFF | TGTGCCAGCAGCGTAGACTTGGACCCGAGCGATGAGCAGTTCTTC
TRBJ2-1 | TRBV24-1 | TRBD1 | NA | CASGTVTYNEQFF | TGTGCCTCGGGGACAGTCACCTACAATGAGCAGTTCTTC
TRBJ2-1 | TRBV5-6 | TRBD2 | many | CASSPGTSAYNEQFF | TGTGCCAGCAGCCCGGGGACTAGCGCCTACAATGAGCAGTTCTTC
TRBJ2-1 | TRBV4-1 | TRBD2 | NA | CASSHEKRGLPFF | TGCGCCAGCAGCCATGAAAAGCGGGGACTACCGTTCTTC
TRBJ2-7 | TRBV6-2/TRBV6-3 | TRBD2 | NA | CASSKGLAGVEQYF | TGTGCCAGCAGTAAGGGACTAGCGGGAGTCGAGCAGTACTTC
TRBJ2-4 | TRBV2 | TRBD1 | many | CASSESPGTGKRNIQYF | TGTGCCAGCAGTGAGTCCCCCGGGACAGGAAAACGAAACATTCAGTACTTC
TRBJ2-1 | TRBV10-3 | NA | many | CAISEGPNDEQFF | TGTGCCATCAGTGAGGGCCCGAACGATGAGCAGTTCTTC
TRBJ1-4 | TRBV29-1 | NA | once | CSVRDLAPWEKLFF | TGCAGCGTTAGAGACCTAGCCCCTTGGGAAAAACTGTTTTTT
TRBJ1-5 | TRBV7-9 | TRBD1 | NA | CASSFDRGANQPQHF | TGTGCCAGCAGCTTCGACAGGGGTGCCAATCAGCCCCAGCATTTT
TRBJ1-1 | TRBV7-8 | NA | many | CASSPRTDGIAFF | TGTGCCAGCAGCCCGCGGACAGACGGGATTGCTTTCTTT
TRBJ2-5 | TRBV2 | NA | NA | CASSEIRLEGGTQYF | TGTGCCAGCAGTGAAATTCGACTAGAGGGGGGGACCCAGTACTTC
TRBJ2-3 | TRBV15 | NA | many | CATSLRRDTQYF | TGTGCCACCAGCCTTAGGAGAGATACGCAGTATTTT
TRBJ1-6 | TRBV20-1 | NA | many | CSASGQGRVSPLHF | TGCAGTGCTAGTGGGCAGGGAAGAGTCTCACCCCTCCACTTT
TRBJ2-1 | TRBV7-6 | TRBD2 | many | CASSKAGGWRNEQFF | TGTGCCAGCAGTAAAGCGGGAGGGTGGCGGAATGAGCAGTTCTTC
TRBJ2-3 | TRBV9 | TRBD2 | many | CASNPGGPGTDTQYF | TGTGCCAGCAACCCGGGGGGGCCAGGCACAGATACGCAGTATTTT
TRBJ2-1 | TRBV7-6 | NA | NA | CASSLAQDYGEQFF | TGTGCCAGCAGCTTAGCACAGGACTACGGTGAGCAGTTCTTC
TRBJ2-2 | TRBV7-8 | NA | many | CASSLVRETGELFF | TGTGCCAGCAGCTTAGTCAGGGAAACCGGGGAGCTGTTTTTT
TRBJ1-3 | TRBV3-1 | TRBD1 | many | CASSHGTGNSGNTIYF | TGTGCCAGCAGCCATGGGACAGGAAACTCTGGAAACACCATATATTTT
TRBJ2-5 | TRBV24-1 | TRBD1 | NA | CATSDAKGTGETQYF | TGTGCCACCAGTGACGCGAAAGGGACAGGGGAGACCCAGTACTTC
TRBJ1-5 | TRBV5-4 | NA | few | CASSSMGTNQPQHF | TGTGCCAGCAGCTCAATGGGCACCAATCAGCCCCAGCATTTT
TRBJ2-5 | TRBV5-5 | NA | few | CASSFRGSDYGTQYF | TGTGCCAGCAGCTTTCGGGGCTCGGATTACGGGACCCAGTACTTC
TRBJ1-1 | TRBV5-1 | NA | NA | CASSPWGRVNTEAFF | TGCGCCAGCAGCCCCTGGGGGCGAGTGAACACTGAAGCTTTCTTT
TRBJ2-1 | TRBV9 | NA | NA | CASSVGVSSYNEPFF | TGTGCCAGCAGCGTGGGGGTTAGCTCCTACAATGAGCCGTTCTTC
TRBJ2-5 | TRBV25-1 | TRBD2 | many | CASSFSGGHETQYF | TGTGCCAGCAGTTTTAGCGGGGGCCACGAGACCCAGTACTTC
TRBJ1-5 | TRBV11-2 | NA | NA | CASSRDGDAF | TGTGCCAGCAGTCGCGACGGGGACGCTTTT
TRBJ2-3 | TRBV7-3 | NA | many | CASSFQHTDTQYF | TGTGCCAGCAGCTTCCAACATACAGATACGCAGTATTTT
TRBJ2-1 | TRBV11-2 | NA | many | CASSPYTSSYNEQFF | TGTGCCAGCAGCCCTTACACGAGCTCCTACAATGAGCAGTTCTTC
TRBJ2-5 | TRBV7-2 | TRBD1 | many | CASSKGQQETQYF | TGTGCCAGCAGCAAGGGACAGCAAGAGACCCAGTACTTC
TRBJ2-1 | TRBV2 | TRBD1 | many | CASSRERDRGLNEQFF | TGTGCCAGCAGTCGCGAGAGGGACAGGGGCCTCAATGAGCAGTTCTTC
TRBJ2-7 | TRBV30 | NA | many | CAWSVRVAVGEQYF | TGTGCCTGGAGTGTAAGGGTAGCGGTGGGCGAGCAGTACTTC
TRBJ1-5 | TRBV4-1 | TRBD1 | many | CASSQNYRGRSNQPQHF | TGCGCCAGCAGCCAGAACTACAGGGGTAGGAGCAATCAGCCCCAGCATTTT
TRBJ1-1 | TRBV7-9 | TRBD1 | NA | CASSFETGSTEAFF | TGTGCCAGCAGCTTCGAGACAGGGAGTACTGAAGCTTTCTTT
TRBJ1-3 | TRBV30 | NA | NA | CAWSVDRRSGNTIYF | TGTGCCTGGAGTGTCGACAGGCGCTCTGGAAACACCATATATTTT
TRBJ1-4 | TRBV11-2 | TRBD1 | many | CASRSLGQGGEKLFF | TGTGCCAGCAGATCCCTGGGACAGGGCGGTGAAAAACTGTTTTTT
TRBJ2-4 | TRBV5-1 | NA | NA | CASSPGQLGIAKNIQYF | TGCGCCAGCAGCCCCGGACAGCTGGGAATAGCCAAAAACATTCAGTACTTC